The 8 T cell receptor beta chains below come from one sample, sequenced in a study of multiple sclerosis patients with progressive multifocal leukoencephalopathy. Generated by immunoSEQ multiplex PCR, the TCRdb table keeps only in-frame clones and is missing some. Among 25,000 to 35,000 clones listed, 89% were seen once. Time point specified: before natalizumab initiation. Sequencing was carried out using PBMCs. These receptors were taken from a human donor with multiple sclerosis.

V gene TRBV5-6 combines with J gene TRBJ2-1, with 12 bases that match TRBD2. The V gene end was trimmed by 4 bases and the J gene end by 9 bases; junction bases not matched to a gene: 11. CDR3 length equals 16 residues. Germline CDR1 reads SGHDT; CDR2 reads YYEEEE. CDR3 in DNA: TGTGCCAGCAGCCTGCTAGCGGGAGGGGCTTTGGCTGAGCAGTTCTTC. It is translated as CASSLLAGGALAEQFF.

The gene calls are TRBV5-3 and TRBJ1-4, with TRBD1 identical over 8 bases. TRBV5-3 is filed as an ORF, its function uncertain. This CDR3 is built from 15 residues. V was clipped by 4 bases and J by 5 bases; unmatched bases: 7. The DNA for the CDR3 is TGTGCCAGAAGCCCCACGGACAGGGCAAATGAAAAACTGTTTTTT. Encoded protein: CARSPTDRANEKLFF.

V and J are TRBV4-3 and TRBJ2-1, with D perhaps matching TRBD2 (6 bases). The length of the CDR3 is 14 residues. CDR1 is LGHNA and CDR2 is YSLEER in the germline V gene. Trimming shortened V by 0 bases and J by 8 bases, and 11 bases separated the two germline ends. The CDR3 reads CASSQDGGIDEQFF. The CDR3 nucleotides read TGCGCCAGCAGCCAAGATGGGGGGATAGATGAGCAGTTCTTC.

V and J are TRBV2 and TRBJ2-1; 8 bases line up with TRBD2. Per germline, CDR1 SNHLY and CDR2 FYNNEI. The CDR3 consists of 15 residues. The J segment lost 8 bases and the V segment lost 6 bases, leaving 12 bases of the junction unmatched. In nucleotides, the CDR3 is TGTGCCAGCAGGAGGGGTGGGACTAGATCAGATGAGCAGTTCTTC. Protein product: CASRRGGTRSDEQFF.

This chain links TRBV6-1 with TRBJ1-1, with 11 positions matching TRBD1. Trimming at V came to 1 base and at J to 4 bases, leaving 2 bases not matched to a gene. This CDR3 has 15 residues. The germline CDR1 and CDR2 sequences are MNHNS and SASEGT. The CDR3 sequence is CASSEGTGGPTEAFF. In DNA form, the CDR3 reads TGTGCCAGCAGTGAAGGGACAGGGGGCCCCACTGAAGCTTTCTTT.

CDR3 residues: CSVDVAGGLETQYF. The CDR3, as DNA: TGCAGCGTTGATGTAGCGGGCGGCCTAGAGACCCAGTACTTC. The V gene is TRBV29-1, the J gene TRBJ2-5; 7 bases line up with TRBD2. Unmatched junction bases numbered 8, after V lost 3 bases and J lost 4 bases. Germline CDR1 SQVTM, CDR2 ANQGSEA. The CDR3 runs 14 residues.

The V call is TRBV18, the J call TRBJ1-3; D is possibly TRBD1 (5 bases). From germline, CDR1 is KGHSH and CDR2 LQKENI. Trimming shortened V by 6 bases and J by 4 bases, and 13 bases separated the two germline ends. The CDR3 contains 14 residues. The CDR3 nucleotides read TGTGCCAGCTCGGCGGGGGTTCCGGGAAACACCATATATTTT. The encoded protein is CASSAGVPGNTIYF.

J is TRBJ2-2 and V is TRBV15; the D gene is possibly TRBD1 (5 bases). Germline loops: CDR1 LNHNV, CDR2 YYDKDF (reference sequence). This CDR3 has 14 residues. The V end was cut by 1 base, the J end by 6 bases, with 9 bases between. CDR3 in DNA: TGTGCCACCAGCAGAGGCAGGGTTCCCGGGGAGCTGTTTTTT. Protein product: CATSRGRVPGELFF.